Listed below are T cell receptor beta chains from one sample, sequenced in a study of T cells after yellow fever vaccination. Each CDR3 protein gets one entry after TCRdb re-called the 5' RACE reads with MiXCR. The sample lists roughly 310,000 distinct CDR3 sequences; around 4% were seen once. The sample was PBMCs, taken on the day of the yellow fever booster vaccination. These TCRs come from a man between 18 and 35 years old who received the YFV17D yellow fever vaccine. Both conserved end residues are part of each CDR3. Fields, in order: V gene, D gene, J gene, clone size, CDR3 DNA, CDR3 protein. D genes are given only for firm matches. For some rows the clone size is stated as once, few or many, or as a class when expanded; others skip it.

v_call: TRBV7-9; d_call: .; j_call: TRBJ2-3; clone_size: many; cdr3_nt: TGTGCCAGCAGCTTAGTGAGAACAGATACGCAGTATTTT; cdr3_aa: CASSLVRTDTQYF
v_call: TRBV6-5; d_call: .; j_call: TRBJ2-3; clone_size: many; cdr3_nt: TGTGCCAGCAGGGGAGCTAGCACAGATACGCAGTATTTT; cdr3_aa: CASRGASTDTQYF
v_call: TRBV7-3; d_call: .; j_call: TRBJ1-1; clone_size: many; cdr3_nt: TGTGCCAGCAGCGGGTATCTCACTGAAGCTTTCTTT; cdr3_aa: CASSGYLTEAFF
v_call: TRBV20-1; d_call: TRBD1; j_call: TRBJ1-2; clone_size: many; cdr3_nt: TGCAGTGCTAGGCCTGAACCCGGGACAGGGTATGGCTACACCTTC; cdr3_aa: CSARPEPGTGYGYTF
v_call: TRBV5-6; d_call: .; j_call: TRBJ2-7; clone_size: .; cdr3_nt: TGTGCCAGCAGCTTCAGGGCGCGCTACGAGCAGTACTTC; cdr3_aa: CASSFRARYEQYF
v_call: TRBV12-3/TRBV12-4; d_call: TRBD2; j_call: TRBJ2-5; clone_size: few; cdr3_nt: TGTGCCAGCAGTTTCCCTAAGACTAGCGGGGGGGCGGAGACCCAGTACTTC; cdr3_aa: CASSFPKTSGGAETQYF
v_call: TRBV3-1; d_call: TRBD2; j_call: TRBJ2-5; clone_size: many; cdr3_nt: TGTGCCAGCAGCCAGGGGGGGAAGACCCAGTACTTC; cdr3_aa: CASSQGGKTQYF
v_call: TRBV25-1; d_call: .; j_call: TRBJ1-2; clone_size: few; cdr3_nt: TGTGCCAGCAGTGAATTTGACTATGGCTACACCTTC; cdr3_aa: CASSEFDYGYTF
v_call: TRBV21-1; d_call: .; j_call: TRBJ1-5; clone_size: .; cdr3_nt: TGTGCCAGCAGCGCCCCACTCGGAGATTATAGCAATCAGCCCCAGCATTTT; cdr3_aa: CASSAPLGDYSNQPQHF
v_call: TRBV12-3/TRBV12-4; d_call: .; j_call: TRBJ2-1; clone_size: few; cdr3_nt: TGTGCCACACTTCCCCGGACCCTATCCTACAATGAGCAGTTCTTC; cdr3_aa: CATLPRTLSYNEQFF
v_call: TRBV7-8; d_call: .; j_call: TRBJ2-1; clone_size: many; cdr3_nt: TGTGCCAGCAGCTACATCGGGACCCAGTACAATGAGCAGTTCTTC; cdr3_aa: CASSYIGTQYNEQFF
v_call: TRBV6-2/TRBV6-3; d_call: TRBD1; j_call: TRBJ2-7; clone_size: few; cdr3_nt: TGTGCCAGCAGTTACCCCCCCCGGACAGGGTACGAGCAGTACTTC; cdr3_aa: CASSYPPRTGYEQYF
v_call: TRBV4-3; d_call: TRBD2; j_call: TRBJ2-7; clone_size: few; cdr3_nt: TGCGCCAGCAGCCAGACAGCGGGGGGTGCCGTCTACGAGCAGTACTTC; cdr3_aa: CASSQTAGGAVYEQYF
v_call: TRBV20-1; d_call: .; j_call: TRBJ2-2; clone_size: many; cdr3_nt: TGCAGTGCTAGTAGGCCGGGGTTACCCGGGGAGCTGTTTTTT; cdr3_aa: CSASRPGLPGELFF
v_call: TRBV27; d_call: .; j_call: TRBJ1-2; clone_size: few; cdr3_nt: TGTGCCAGCAGTTTAACCCTTGTACAGGGAACTAACTATGGCTACACCTTC; cdr3_aa: CASSLTLVQGTNYGYTF
v_call: TRBV9; d_call: TRBD2; j_call: TRBJ2-1; clone_size: many; cdr3_nt: TGTGCCAGCAGCGTAGCCGGGGGGACCTACAATGAGCAGTTCTTC; cdr3_aa: CASSVAGGTYNEQFF
v_call: TRBV5-1; d_call: .; j_call: TRBJ2-2; clone_size: many; cdr3_nt: TGCGCCAGCAACTTGGGTTGGAGTAGCTCTAACACCGGGGAGCTGTTTTTT; cdr3_aa: CASNLGWSSSNTGELFF
v_call: TRBV7-9; d_call: .; j_call: TRBJ1-1; clone_size: few; cdr3_nt: TGTGCCAGCAGCTCCCCCGGACGGGGCAATATTGAAGCTTTCTTT; cdr3_aa: CASSSPGRGNIEAFF
v_call: TRBV5-1; d_call: TRBD1; j_call: TRBJ1-4; clone_size: many; cdr3_nt: TGCGCCAGCAAAACCGGGACAGGGGATGAAAAACTGTTTTTT; cdr3_aa: CASKTGTGDEKLFF
v_call: TRBV7-9; d_call: TRBD2; j_call: TRBJ2-3; clone_size: .; cdr3_nt: TGTGCCAGCAGCGGGGGACTAGCGGAGACAGATACGCAGTATTTT; cdr3_aa: CASSGGLAETDTQYF
v_call: TRBV5-1; d_call: TRBD1; j_call: TRBJ1-6; clone_size: many; cdr3_nt: TGCGCCAGCAGCTTGGGAGGACAGGGACGTTCACCCCTCCACTTT; cdr3_aa: CASSLGGQGRSPLHF
v_call: TRBV12-3/TRBV12-4; d_call: TRBD1; j_call: TRBJ2-1; clone_size: few; cdr3_nt: TGTGCCAGCACCGAACAGGGGGCAAACTACAATGAGCAGTTCTTC; cdr3_aa: CASTEQGANYNEQFF
v_call: TRBV7-2; d_call: TRBD2; j_call: TRBJ2-5; clone_size: .; cdr3_nt: TGTGCCAGCAGCGCCCTACTAGCGGGGGCGGGAGAGACCCAGTACTTC; cdr3_aa: CASSALLAGAGETQYF
v_call: TRBV7-9; d_call: .; j_call: TRBJ1-1; clone_size: few; cdr3_nt: TGTGCCAGCAGCTTTTTAATGGAGGCTGAAGCTTTCTTT; cdr3_aa: CASSFLMEAEAFF
v_call: TRBV12-3/TRBV12-4; d_call: .; j_call: TRBJ2-7; clone_size: many; cdr3_nt: TGTGCCAGCAGTTTAGGGGCTGCCCCAACCTACGAGCAGTACTTC; cdr3_aa: CASSLGAAPTYEQYF
v_call: TRBV12-3/TRBV12-4; d_call: .; j_call: TRBJ1-4; clone_size: many; cdr3_nt: TGTGCCAGCAGACCCAAGGGGGGGCGAGGTGAAAAACTGTTTTTT; cdr3_aa: CASRPKGGRGEKLFF
v_call: TRBV15; d_call: .; j_call: TRBJ2-2; clone_size: .; cdr3_nt: TGTGCCACCAGCAGCTACGGGACTAACACCGGGGAGCTGTTTTTT; cdr3_aa: CATSSYGTNTGELFF
v_call: TRBV20-1; d_call: .; j_call: TRBJ2-7; clone_size: many; cdr3_nt: TGCAGTGCTAGAGATTCAGGGATCGGGATGGGTGAGCAGTACTTC; cdr3_aa: CSARDSGIGMGEQYF
v_call: TRBV12-3/TRBV12-4; d_call: .; j_call: TRBJ2-4; clone_size: many; cdr3_nt: TGTGCCAGCAGTTTCAGTGCCAACATTCAGTACTTC; cdr3_aa: CASSFSANIQYF
v_call: TRBV7-2; d_call: TRBD2; j_call: TRBJ2-7; clone_size: .; cdr3_nt: TGTGCCAGCAGCGGCGGAGCGGGGGAGTACGAGCAGTACTTC; cdr3_aa: CASSGGAGEYEQYF
v_call: TRBV20-1; d_call: .; j_call: TRBJ2-5; clone_size: .; cdr3_nt: TGCAGTGCTGGGGGGAGAGTACGAGAGACCCAGTACTTC; cdr3_aa: CSAGGRVRETQYF
v_call: TRBV11-1; d_call: .; j_call: TRBJ2-2; clone_size: many; cdr3_nt: TGTGCCAGCAGCCCGGGGACCGGGGAGCTGTTTTTT; cdr3_aa: CASSPGTGELFF
v_call: TRBV19; d_call: .; j_call: TRBJ2-3; clone_size: many; cdr3_nt: TGTGCCAGTAGCCCGGACTGGGCAGGGGATACGCAGTATTTT; cdr3_aa: CASSPDWAGDTQYF
v_call: TRBV11-2; d_call: TRBD1; j_call: TRBJ2-7; clone_size: few; cdr3_nt: TGTGCCAGCAGCAACGGACAGGGGGAATACGAGCAGTACTTC; cdr3_aa: CASSNGQGEYEQYF
v_call: TRBV20-1; d_call: TRBD2; j_call: TRBJ2-3; clone_size: many; cdr3_nt: TGCAGTGCTAGAGATCCCCCGGGACTAGCGGGGTTAGATACGCAGTATTTT; cdr3_aa: CSARDPPGLAGLDTQYF
v_call: TRBV6-2/TRBV6-3; d_call: .; j_call: TRBJ2-2; clone_size: many; cdr3_nt: TGTGCCAGCAGTTACTCGGACAGACTTACCGGGGAGCTGTTTTTT; cdr3_aa: CASSYSDRLTGELFF
v_call: TRBV20-1; d_call: .; j_call: TRBJ2-3; clone_size: .; cdr3_nt: TGCAGTGCTAGCATATGGGAACTCGATGGGGATACGCAGTATTTT; cdr3_aa: CSASIWELDGDTQYF
v_call: TRBV7-7; d_call: TRBD2; j_call: TRBJ2-3; clone_size: many; cdr3_nt: TGTGCCAGCAGCTTAGGACTAGCGGGGGGAAGTGATACGCAGTATTTT; cdr3_aa: CASSLGLAGGSDTQYF
v_call: TRBV6-2/TRBV6-3; d_call: TRBD1; j_call: TRBJ1-4; clone_size: few; cdr3_nt: TGTGCCAGCGGACAGGGCGGAAAACTGTTTTTT; cdr3_aa: CASGQGGKLFF
v_call: TRBV7-9; d_call: .; j_call: TRBJ1-5; clone_size: .; cdr3_nt: TGTGCCAGCAGCCAGGGAGGGGGAAATGATCAGCCCCAGCATTTT; cdr3_aa: CASSQGGGNDQPQHF
v_call: TRBV20-1; d_call: TRBD2; j_call: TRBJ2-3; clone_size: few; cdr3_nt: TGCAGTGCTAGTCTTTCGACTAGCGGGGGGGCGCAGTATTTT; cdr3_aa: CSASLSTSGGAQYF
v_call: TRBV10-1; d_call: .; j_call: TRBJ2-2; clone_size: many; cdr3_nt: TGCGCCAGCGGGGAGTCGAACACCGGGGAGCTGTTTTTT; cdr3_aa: CASGESNTGELFF
v_call: TRBV10-3; d_call: .; j_call: TRBJ2-1; clone_size: few; cdr3_nt: TGTGCCATCAAGGGGCTGCTCTCCTACAATGAGCAGTTCTTC; cdr3_aa: CAIKGLLSYNEQFF
v_call: TRBV20-1; d_call: .; j_call: TRBJ1-5; clone_size: many; cdr3_nt: TGCAGTGCTAGATCGGGCAGGGTGCATCAGCCCCAGCATTTT; cdr3_aa: CSARSGRVHQPQHF
v_call: TRBV6-5; d_call: .; j_call: TRBJ1-5; clone_size: few; cdr3_nt: TGTGCCAGCAGTTACGGGGGGCGGCAGCCCCAGCATTTT; cdr3_aa: CASSYGGRQPQHF
v_call: TRBV29-1; d_call: .; j_call: TRBJ2-5; clone_size: many; cdr3_nt: TGCAGCGTTGGGCAAGAGACCCAGTACTTC; cdr3_aa: CSVGQETQYF
v_call: TRBV4-2; d_call: .; j_call: TRBJ2-5; clone_size: many; cdr3_nt: TGTGCCAGCGAAGGGGACCGCACGGGGACCCAGTACTTC; cdr3_aa: CASEGDRTGTQYF
v_call: TRBV7-2; d_call: .; j_call: TRBJ2-5; clone_size: many; cdr3_nt: TGTGCCAGCCTGAGGGGGGAGACCCAGTACTTC; cdr3_aa: CASLRGETQYF
v_call: TRBV15; d_call: .; j_call: TRBJ2-1; clone_size: few; cdr3_nt: TGTGCCACCAGCAGAGACCATGAGCAGTTCTTC; cdr3_aa: CATSRDHEQFF
v_call: TRBV30; d_call: .; j_call: TRBJ2-5; clone_size: few; cdr3_nt: TGTGCCTGGAGGCCCCCGACTGGAGAGACCCAGTACTTC; cdr3_aa: CAWRPPTGETQYF
v_call: TRBV7-8; d_call: TRBD2; j_call: TRBJ2-5; clone_size: .; cdr3_nt: TGTGCCAGCAGCCAAGTTGGCCTTGGGACTAGCTTCGAGACCCAGTACTTC; cdr3_aa: CASSQVGLGTSFETQYF
v_call: TRBV7-2; d_call: .; j_call: TRBJ2-1; clone_size: many; cdr3_nt: TGTGCCAGCAGCCCCTGGGGCGGGGTTAGGGGAGGAAATGAGCAGTTCTTC; cdr3_aa: CASSPWGGVRGGNEQFF
v_call: TRBV11-3; d_call: TRBD2; j_call: TRBJ2-1; clone_size: many; cdr3_nt: TGTGCCAGCAGCTTAGGAGATAGCGGGCCCTACAATGAGCAGTTCTTC; cdr3_aa: CASSLGDSGPYNEQFF
v_call: TRBV6-5; d_call: .; j_call: TRBJ1-6; clone_size: .; cdr3_nt: TGTGCCAGCCGACGGACAGCAGGATCCGGTTCACCCCTCCACTTT; cdr3_aa: CASRRTAGSGSPLHF